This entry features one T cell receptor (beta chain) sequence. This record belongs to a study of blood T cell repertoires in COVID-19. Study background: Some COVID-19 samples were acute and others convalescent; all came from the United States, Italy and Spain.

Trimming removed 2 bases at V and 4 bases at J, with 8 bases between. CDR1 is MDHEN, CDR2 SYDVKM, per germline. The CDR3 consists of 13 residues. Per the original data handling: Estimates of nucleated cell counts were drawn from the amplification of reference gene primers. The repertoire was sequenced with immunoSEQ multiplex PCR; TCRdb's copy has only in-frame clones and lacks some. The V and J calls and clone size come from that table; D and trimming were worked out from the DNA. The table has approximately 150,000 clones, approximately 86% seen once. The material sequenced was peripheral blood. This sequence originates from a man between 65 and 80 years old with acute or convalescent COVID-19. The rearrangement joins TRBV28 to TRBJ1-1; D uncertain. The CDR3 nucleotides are TGTGCCAGCAGTTTAATCGGCGGCACTGAAGCTTTCTTT. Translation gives CASSLIGGTEAFF. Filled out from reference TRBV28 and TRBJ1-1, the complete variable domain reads DVKVTQSSRYLVKRTGEKVFLECVQDMDHENMFWYRQDPGLGLRLIYFSYDVKMKEKGDIPEGYSVSREKKERFSLILESASTNQTSMYLCASSLIGGTEAFFGQGTRLTVV.